This TCR beta chain is drawn from a study of T cells after yellow fever vaccination (dated 2019 in TCRdb). General notes on the study: The SMART-Seq v4 Ultra Low Input RNA kit was used to prepare libraries from fractions with low cell numbers. Bulk TCR alpha and beta repertoires were sequenced longitudinally to track T-cell clones before and after primary and booster YFV17D yellow fever vaccination. Blood samples were taken at several timepoints before and after primary and secondary immunization, and bulk PBMC replicates and cell subsets were isolated. Two healthy male donors made up the cohort, one aged 18 to 30 years and the other aged 30 to 40 years. Overall study outcomes, separate from this receptor: Because the study included only a couple of donors, the extent to which the findings can be generalized is limited. The secondary T-cell response was weaker than the primary response but faster, peaking on day 5 instead of day 15. After the booster, most of the clones that had expanded following primary vaccination were detected again (96% of CD4 and around 88% of CD8), which suggests that memory was broadly maintained. FACS-sorted repertoires could contain abundant contaminating clonotypes from the bulk population, so computational filtering was required. A small fraction of clonotypes appeared in both the CD4 and CD8 compartments, likely as a result of convergent recombination.

About this clonotype itself: Its antigen remains undetermined. The sample holds no much larger clone one base away, and base qualities are not on file.

TCR cDNA was synthesized by 5'RACE template switching, which introduced a universal primer site and unique molecular identifiers. Priming of cDNA synthesis was performed from both the TCR alpha and TCR beta constant segments. Libraries were amplified in two PCR steps, with sample barcodes and sequencing adapters added in the second step. Sequencing of the libraries was done on either Illumina HiSeq 2500 (2x100 bp) or NovaSeq (2x150 bp). The study's processing was this. Demultiplexing of reads and collapsing into UMI consensus sequences were performed with MIGEC, and V(D)J alignment was carried out with MiXCR. Vaccine-responding clonotypes were identified with edgeR using replicate PBMC samples, with FDR below 0.01 and a log2 fold change above 5 up to day 15 being required. Each bulk clonotype received a CD4 or CD8 identity based on whether the sequenced CD4 or CD8 repertoire contained that clonotype at higher abundance. Clones were called with MiXCR by TCRdb after fastp trimmed the public reads at Q25, and only in-frame beta chains were retained. Each CDR3 protein appears once, grouped with its most common genes and DNA. It is TCRdb's table, rather than the study itself, that gives the V and J calls and clone size. Recorded for this sample are 450,000 to 600,000 distinct CDR3 sequences; approximately 16% of them occurred a single time. The ten largest make up 15% to 20% of the sample.

V is shortened by 0 bases, J by 7 bases, and the region joining them spans 8 bases. There are 13 amino acids in the CDR3, from cysteine to phenylalanine inclusive. The only DNA kept is the CDR3, 39 bases in frame from the first base. The germline V gene supplies CDR1 MGHRA and CDR2 YSYEKL. The label giving this sample's treatment or condition can be read as: live attenuated yellow fever vaccine strain. At each blood-draw timepoint, two biological replicates of bulk PBMCs were collected. A standard Ficoll-Paque protocol was used to isolate PBMCs from peripheral blood. TriZol was used to extract RNA from bulk PBMCs, from CD4 and CD8 fractions, and from dextramer-positive and dextramer-negative fractions.

The sequence is built from TRBV4-1 and TRBJ2-3, and possibly TRBD2, on 6 matching bases. Sequenced material: PBMCs, taken roughly 5 days after the first yellow fever vaccination. This receptor was identified in a young man who received the YFV17D yellow fever vaccine. The CDR3 sequence is CASSQEEGYTQYF. In nucleotide form, the sequence is TGCGCCAGCAGCCAAGAGGAGGGGTATACGCAGTATTTT.